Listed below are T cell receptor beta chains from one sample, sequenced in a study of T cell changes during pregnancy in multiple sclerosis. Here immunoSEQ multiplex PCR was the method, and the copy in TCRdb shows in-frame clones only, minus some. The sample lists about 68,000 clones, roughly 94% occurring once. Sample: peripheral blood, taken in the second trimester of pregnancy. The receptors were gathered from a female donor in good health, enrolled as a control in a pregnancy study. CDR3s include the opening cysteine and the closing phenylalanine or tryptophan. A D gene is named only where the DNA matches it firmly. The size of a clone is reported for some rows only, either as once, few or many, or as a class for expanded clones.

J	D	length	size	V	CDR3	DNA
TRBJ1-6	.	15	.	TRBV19	CASSTRQADNSPLHF	TGTGCCAGTAGTACCCGACAGGCGGACAATTCACCCCTCCACTTT
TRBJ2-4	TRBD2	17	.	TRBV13	CASSLGVAGGPGNIQYF	TGTGCCAGCAGCTTAGGAGTAGCGGGAGGGCCTGGGAACATTCAGTACTTC
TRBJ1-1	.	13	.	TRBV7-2	CASSPRPQGIAFF	TGTGCCAGCAGCCCCCGACCCCAGGGGATCGCTTTCTTT
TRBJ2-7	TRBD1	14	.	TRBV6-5	CASSFGTGRHEQYF	TGTGCCAGCAGTTTCGGGACAGGGAGACACGAGCAGTACTTC
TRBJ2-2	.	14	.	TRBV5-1	CASSLEGEAGELFF	TGCGCCAGCAGCTTGGAGGGGGAAGCCGGGGAGCTGTTTTTT
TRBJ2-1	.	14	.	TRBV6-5	CASSNGGSYNEQFF	TGTGCCAGCAGCAACGGGGGATCCTACAATGAGCAGTTCTTC
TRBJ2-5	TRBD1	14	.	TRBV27	CASSESYRGETQYF	TGTGCCAGCAGTGAATCCTACAGGGGAGAGACCCAGTACTTC
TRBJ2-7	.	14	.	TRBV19	CASSIKGILYEQYF	TGTGCCAGTAGTATTAAGGGGATTCTTTACGAGCAGTACTTC
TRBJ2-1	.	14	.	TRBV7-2	CASSQAGPYNEQFF	TGTGCCAGCAGCCAGGCAGGGCCTTACAATGAGCAGTTCTTC
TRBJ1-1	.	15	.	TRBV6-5	CASSYVRGRGTEAFF	TGTGCCAGCAGTTACGTAAGAGGGAGAGGCACTGAAGCTTTCTTT
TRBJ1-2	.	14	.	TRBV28	CASTTTPLGVGYTF	TGTGCCAGCACTACGACCCCCCTGGGAGTTGGCTACACCTTC
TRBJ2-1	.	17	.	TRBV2	CASSGEVTTNSYNEQFF	TGTGCCAGCAGTGGAGAGGTAACGACCAACTCCTACAATGAGCAGTTCTTC
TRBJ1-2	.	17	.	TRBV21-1	CASSNGQLYNLNYGYTF	TGTGCCAGCAGCAACGGACAGTTGTACAATCTTAACTATGGCTACACCTTC
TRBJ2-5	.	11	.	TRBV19	CASKIGETQYF	TGTGCCAGTAAAATCGGAGAGACCCAGTACTTC
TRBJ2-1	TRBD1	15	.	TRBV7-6	CASSLQDRRYNEQFF	TGTGCCAGCAGCCTTCAGGACAGGCGGTACAATGAGCAGTTCTTC
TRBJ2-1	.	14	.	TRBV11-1	CASSLGQDYNEQFF	TGTGCCAGCAGCTTAGGGCAGGACTACAATGAGCAGTTCTTC
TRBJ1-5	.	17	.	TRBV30	CAWREIGGSYSNQPQHF	TGTGCCTGGAGGGAGATAGGGGGTTCTTATAGCAATCAGCCCCAGCATTTT
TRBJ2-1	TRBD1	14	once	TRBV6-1	CASTATGSGNEQFF	TGTGCCAGCACTGCGACAGGGTCGGGCAATGAGCAGTTCTTC
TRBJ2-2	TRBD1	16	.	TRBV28	CASKLRDREVTGELFF	TGTGCCAGCAAGCTCCGGGACAGGGAGGTAACCGGGGAGCTGTTTTTT
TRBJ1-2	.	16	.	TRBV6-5	CASSYSMNSVNDGYTF	TGTGCCAGCAGTTACTCGATGAACTCGGTTAATGATGGCTACACCTTC
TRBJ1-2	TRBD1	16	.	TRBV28	CASSQNLGQAFYGYTF	TGTGCCAGCAGCCAAAACCTAGGACAGGCCTTCTATGGCTACACCTTC
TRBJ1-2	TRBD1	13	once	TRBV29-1	CSADREMDYGYTF	TGCAGCGCCGACAGGGAAATGGACTATGGCTACACCTTC
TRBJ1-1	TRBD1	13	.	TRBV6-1	CASTTGTGFEAFF	TGTGCCAGCACTACCGGGACAGGCTTTGAAGCTTTCTTT
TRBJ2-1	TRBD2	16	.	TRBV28	CASSLVTSGSYNEQFF	TGTGCCAGCAGTTTAGTGACTAGCGGATCCTACAATGAGCAGTTCTTC
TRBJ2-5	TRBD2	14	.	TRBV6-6	CASSYRSGTETQYF	TGTGCCAGCAGTTACCGTAGCGGGACTGAGACCCAGTACTTC
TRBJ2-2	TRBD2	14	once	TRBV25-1	CASSKPGGTGELFF	TGTGCCAGCAGTAAGCCGGGAGGCACCGGGGAGCTGTTTTTT
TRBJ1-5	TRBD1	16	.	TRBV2	CASSPGTGPSNQPQHF	TGTGCCAGCAGTCCCGGGACAGGGCCATCAAATCAGCCCCAGCATTTT
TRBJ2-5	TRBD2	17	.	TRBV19	CASSRPGLAGGLETQYF	TGTGCCAGTAGTAGACCGGGACTAGCGGGAGGATTAGAGACCCAGTACTTC
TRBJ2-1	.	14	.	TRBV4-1	CASSQDRGTNEQFF	TGCGCCAGCAGCCAAGATCGAGGAACGAATGAGCAGTTCTTC
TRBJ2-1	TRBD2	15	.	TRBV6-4	CASSSGTSGGDEQFF	TGTGCCAGCAGCAGCGGGACTAGCGGGGGCGATGAGCAGTTCTTC
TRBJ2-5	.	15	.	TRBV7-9	CASSLRVKREETQYF	TGTGCCAGCAGCTTAAGAGTAAAGCGGGAAGAGACCCAGTACTTC
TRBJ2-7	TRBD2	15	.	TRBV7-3	CASSLKAGGSYEQYF	TGTGCCAGCAGCTTAAAGGCGGGAGGCTCCTACGAGCAGTACTTC
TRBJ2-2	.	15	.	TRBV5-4	CASSFTSPNTGELFF	TGTGCCAGCAGCTTTACTAGCCCCAACACCGGGGAGCTGTTTTTT
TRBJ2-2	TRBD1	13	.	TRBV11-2	CASRRTGSGELFF	TGTGCCAGCAGACGGACAGGGTCCGGGGAGCTGTTTTTT
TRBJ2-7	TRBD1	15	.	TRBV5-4	CASSIGQAVAYEQYF	TGTGCCAGCAGTATCGGACAGGCCGTAGCCTACGAGCAGTACTTC
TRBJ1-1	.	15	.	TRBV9	CASSPRGTVNTEAFF	TGTGCCAGCAGCCCGCGGGGGACGGTGAACACTGAAGCTTTCTTT
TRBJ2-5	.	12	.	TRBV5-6	CASSLALETQYF	TGTGCCAGCAGCTTGGCCCTTGAGACCCAGTACTTC
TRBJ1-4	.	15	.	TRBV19	CASSGLDATNEKLFF	TGTGCCAGTAGTGGCCTAGATGCAACTAATGAAAAACTGTTTTTT
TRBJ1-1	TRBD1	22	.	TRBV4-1	CASSQDLLQGWSDRPMNTEAFF	TGCGCCAGCAGCCAAGATTTATTACAGGGGTGGTCGGACAGGCCGATGAACACTGAAGCTTTCTTT
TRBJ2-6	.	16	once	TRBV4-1	CASSQTPTSGANVLTF	TGCGCCAGCAGCCAAACGCCAACATCTGGGGCCAACGTCCTGACTTTC
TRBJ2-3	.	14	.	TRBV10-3	CAISDRQSTDTQYF	TGTGCCATCAGTGACAGACAATCCACAGATACGCAGTATTTT
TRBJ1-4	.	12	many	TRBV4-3	CASSQEDGKLFF	TGCGCCAGCAGCCAAGAAGACGGGAAACTGTTTTTT
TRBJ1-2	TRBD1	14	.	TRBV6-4	CASSDSGDRGGYTF	TGTGCCAGCAGTGACTCTGGGGACAGGGGCGGCTACACCTTC
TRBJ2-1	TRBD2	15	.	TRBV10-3	CAISYGTSGINEQFF	TGTGCCATCAGTTACGGGACTAGCGGGATCAATGAGCAGTTCTTC
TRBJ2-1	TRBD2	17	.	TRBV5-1	CASSLILSSGGDREQFF	TGCGCCAGCAGCTTGATTTTGTCTAGCGGGGGGGATAGGGAGCAGTTCTTC
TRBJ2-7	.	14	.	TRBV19	CASSIGEPAYEQYF	TGTGCCAGTAGTATCGGAGAGCCCGCCTACGAGCAGTACTTC
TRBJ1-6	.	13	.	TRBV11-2	CASSPTDNSPLHF	TGTGCCAGCAGCCCGACAGATAATTCACCCCTCCACTTT
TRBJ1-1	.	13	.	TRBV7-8	CASGQTGNTEAFF	TGTGCCAGCGGCCAAACAGGTAACACTGAAGCTTTCTTT
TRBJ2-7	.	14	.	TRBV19	CASSIGSKTYEQYF	TGTGCCAGTAGTATCGGGTCCAAAACCTACGAGCAGTACTTC
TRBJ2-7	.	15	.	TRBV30	CAWNPGGTVNYEQYF	TGTGCCTGGAATCCTGGGGGCACCGTTAACTACGAGCAGTACTTC
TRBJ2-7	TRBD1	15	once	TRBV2	CASSDSRGRIGEQYF	TGTGCCAGCAGTGACTCCAGGGGGCGCATTGGCGAGCAGTACTTC
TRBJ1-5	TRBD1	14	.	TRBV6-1	CASGMDRASQPQHF	TGTGCCAGCGGAATGGACAGGGCAAGTCAGCCCCAGCATTTT
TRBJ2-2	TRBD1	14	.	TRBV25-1	CASSDRANTGELFF	TGTGCCAGCTCGGACAGGGCGAACACCGGGGAGCTGTTTTTT
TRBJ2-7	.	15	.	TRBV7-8	CASSLYASEDYEQYF	TGTGCCAGCAGCTTATATGCGAGTGAGGACTACGAGCAGTACTTC
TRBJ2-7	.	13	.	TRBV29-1	CSVLGGTFREQYF	TGCAGCGTTCTCGGAGGGACTTTCAGGGAGCAGTACTTC
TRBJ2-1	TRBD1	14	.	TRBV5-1	CASSTQPGGNEQFF	TGCGCCAGCAGCACCCAGCCAGGGGGCAATGAGCAGTTCTTC
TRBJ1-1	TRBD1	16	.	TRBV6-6	CASSPGTGVLNTEAFF	TGTGCCAGCAGCCCCGGGACAGGGGTTTTGAACACTGAAGCTTTCTTT
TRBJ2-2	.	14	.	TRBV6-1	CASSPLSDTGELFF	TGTGCCAGCAGTCCCCTGTCTGACACCGGGGAGCTGTTTTTT
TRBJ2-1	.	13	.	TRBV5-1	CASSSQGGNEQFF	TGCGCCAGCAGTTCCCAAGGGGGCAATGAGCAGTTCTTC